This T cell receptor (beta chain) was retrieved from a study of chemoradiotherapy in HPV16-positive cancers. The study's findings and limits: HPV-specific T cells were functionally defined from only two HPV16-positive patients.

The table came from immunoSEQ multiplex PCR; TCRdb's copy has only in-frame clones and leaves some out. The sample shows about 8,000 clones, roughly four fifths of them seen only once. Germline assignment: CDR1 SGHDT and CDR2 YYEEEE. The junction had 5 bases not matched to a gene; V was cut back by 2 bases and J by 2 bases. The CDR3 contains 17 residues. Points on this clone: No antigen is known for it.

Collection of the sample occurred from a patient who underwent chemoradiotherapy. The genes are TRBV5-6 and TRBJ2-3; 13 bases align to TRBD2. This receptor was identified in a human donor with HPV-associated anogenital cancer. CDR3 in DNA: TGTGCCAGCAGCTTTCGGACTAGCGGGGGATTCACAGATACGCAGTATTTT. Protein sequence: CASSFRTSGGFTDTQYF.